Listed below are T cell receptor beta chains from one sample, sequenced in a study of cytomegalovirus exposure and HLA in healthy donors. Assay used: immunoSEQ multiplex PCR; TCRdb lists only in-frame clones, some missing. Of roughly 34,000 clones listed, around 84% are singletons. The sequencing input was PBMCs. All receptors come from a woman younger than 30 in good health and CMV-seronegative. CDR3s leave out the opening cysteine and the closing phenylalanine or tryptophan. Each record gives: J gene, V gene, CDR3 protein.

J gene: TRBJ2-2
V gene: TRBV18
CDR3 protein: ASSPQTGIGTNTGELF

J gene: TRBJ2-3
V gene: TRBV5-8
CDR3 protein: ASSFGQGADTQY

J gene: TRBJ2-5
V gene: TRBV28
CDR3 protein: ASTSRPRSGIVETQY

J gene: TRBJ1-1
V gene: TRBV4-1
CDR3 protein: ASSLGTGLTEAF

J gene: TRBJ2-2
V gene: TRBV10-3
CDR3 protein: AISAQGYTGELF

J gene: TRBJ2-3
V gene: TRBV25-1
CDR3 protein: ASSGGQGTDTQY

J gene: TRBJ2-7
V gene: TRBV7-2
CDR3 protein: ASSSGVSREQY

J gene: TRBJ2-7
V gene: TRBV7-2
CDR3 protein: ASSFRTSGSEQY

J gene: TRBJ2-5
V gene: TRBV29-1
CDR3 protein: SVVGGGLQETQY

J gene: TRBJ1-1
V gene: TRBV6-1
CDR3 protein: ASSDRMNTEAF

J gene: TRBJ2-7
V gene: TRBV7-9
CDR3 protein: SSSLVTSVNYEQY

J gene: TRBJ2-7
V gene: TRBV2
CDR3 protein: ASRYRSYEQY

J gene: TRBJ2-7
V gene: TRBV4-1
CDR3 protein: ASSQGPGVTYEQY

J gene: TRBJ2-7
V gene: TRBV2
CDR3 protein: ASSGTGAKEQY

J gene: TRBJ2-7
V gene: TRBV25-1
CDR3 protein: ASRGVAGAYEQY

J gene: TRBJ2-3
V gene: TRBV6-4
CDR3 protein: ASTIPTGAVTDTQY

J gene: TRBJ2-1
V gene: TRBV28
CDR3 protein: ASLGGAYNEQF

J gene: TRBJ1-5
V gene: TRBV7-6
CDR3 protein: ASSQGTGSEPQH

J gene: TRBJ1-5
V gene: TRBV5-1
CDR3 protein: ASSLQGANNQPQH

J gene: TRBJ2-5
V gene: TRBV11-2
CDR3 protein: ASSPGTEETQY

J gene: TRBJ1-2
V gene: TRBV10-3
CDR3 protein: ASRRAKGNYGYT

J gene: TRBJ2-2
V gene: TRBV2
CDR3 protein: ASSAGTGELF

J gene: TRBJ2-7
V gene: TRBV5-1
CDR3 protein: ASSRGEGTGAYEQY

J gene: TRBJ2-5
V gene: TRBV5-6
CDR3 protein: ASSVRTGGEETQY

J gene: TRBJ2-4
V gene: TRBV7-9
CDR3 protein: ASRSRENIQY

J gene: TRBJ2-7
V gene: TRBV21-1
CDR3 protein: ASSRDRVVEQY

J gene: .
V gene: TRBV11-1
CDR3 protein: ASSSLTVNSYEQY

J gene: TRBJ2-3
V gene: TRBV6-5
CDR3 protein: ASSYSPGSTDTQY

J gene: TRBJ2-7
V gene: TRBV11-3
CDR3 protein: ASSPRTSGSTGEQY

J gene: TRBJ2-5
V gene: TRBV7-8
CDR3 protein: ASSLGLNRAETQY

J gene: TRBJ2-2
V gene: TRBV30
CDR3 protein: AWRWGGVGGELF

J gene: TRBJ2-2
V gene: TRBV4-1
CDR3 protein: ASSPVTGANTGELF

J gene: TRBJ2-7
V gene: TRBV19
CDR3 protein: ASSITAGEVSYEQY

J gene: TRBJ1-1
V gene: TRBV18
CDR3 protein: ASSLQSDNTEAF

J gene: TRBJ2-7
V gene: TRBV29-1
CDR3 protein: SVEADRQGSSYEQY

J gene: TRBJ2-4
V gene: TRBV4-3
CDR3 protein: ASSHNGGWVSIQY

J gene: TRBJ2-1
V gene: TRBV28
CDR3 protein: ASRESAGGRYNEQF

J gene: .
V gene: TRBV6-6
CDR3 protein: ASSSPGRGQRFEQY

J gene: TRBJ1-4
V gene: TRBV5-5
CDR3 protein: ASSLETEKLF

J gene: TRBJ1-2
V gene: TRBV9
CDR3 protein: ASSVSTDRNYGYT

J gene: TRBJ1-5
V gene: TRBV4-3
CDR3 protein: ASSQDWHRGQPQN

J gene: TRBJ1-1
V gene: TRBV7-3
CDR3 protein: ASSPQGAHTEAF

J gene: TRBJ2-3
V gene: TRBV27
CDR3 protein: ASSFHRVPITDTQY

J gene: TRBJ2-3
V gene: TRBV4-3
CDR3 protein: ASSLELHTDTQY